These 24 T cell receptor beta chains share one sample of origin, sequenced in a study of early T cells in non-severe SARS-CoV-2 infection. One entry per CDR3 protein results from TCRdb running MiXCR on the 5' RACE reads. The sample carries tens of thousands of distinct CDR3 sequences, 6.8% recorded once. Material: whole blood, obtained at baseline. The source of these receptors is an adult who was a healthcare worker with PCR-confirmed SARS-CoV-2 infection or an uninfected control (not recorded which).

This clonotype was picked up many times. The gene calls are TRBV27 and TRBJ2-7; possibly TRBD1 for D (5 bases). Germline CDR1 is MNHEY and CDR2 is SMNVEV (reference sequence). This CDR3 comprises 15 residues. Trimming left V 3 bases short and J 2 bases short, with 14 bases between. In nucleotides, the CDR3 is TGTGCCAGCAGTTTGAGACCTGGACAAGCCTACGAGCAGTACTTC. Its protein product is CASSLRPGQAYEQYF.

This clonotype was observed at least ten times. The rearrangement uses TRBV6-6 and TRBJ2-1; 7 bases are a match to TRBD1. Trimming took 8 bases from V and 2 from J; bases not matched to a gene: 9. The CDR3 extends over 15 amino acids. Looked up from germline, CDR1 is MNHNY and CDR2 is SVGAGI (reference sequence). CDR3 amino acids: CASSRRDRAYNEQFF. The CDR3 nucleotides are TGTGCCAGCTCGCGCCGGGACAGAGCCTACAATGAGCAGTTCTTC.

This clonotype was detected ten times or more. The V and J genes are TRBV2 and TRBJ2-2; 11 bases map to TRBD2. The length of the CDR3 is 15 residues. Trimming removed 6 bases from V and 6 bases from J; junction bases left unmatched: 6. The V gene's germline CDR1 is SNHLY and CDR2 FYNNEI. The chain's CDR3 is CASRGALAGAGELFF. CDR3 bases: TGTGCCAGCAGGGGGGCACTAGCGGGAGCCGGGGAGCTGTTTTTT.

There are a few counts of this clonotype. The chain uses TRBV5-4 and TRBJ2-3; D remains ambiguous. The CDR3 is 16 amino acids. V was pared by 3 bases and J by 1 base, with 15 bases between. The germline gives CDR1 SGHNT, CDR2 YYREEE (reference sequence). The CDR3 nucleotides read TGTGCCAGCAGCTCGACTTGGTTCTATGGCACAGATACGCAGTATTTT. Its protein is CASSSTWFYGTDTQYF.

In this sample, this clonotype turned up many times. The rearrangement joins TRBV12-3 or TRBV12-4 to TRBJ2-7; D is uncertain. V lost 7 bases, J lost 8 bases, and 24 bases lay in between. The CDR3 has 15 residues. The CDR3 region has the DNA TGTGCCAGCACCCCTTCCGACCGGGCCGGTTCGCAGCAGTACTTC. Its translation is CASTPSDRAGSQQYF.

The chain is built from TRBV27 and TRBJ2-1; 7 bases are a match to TRBD2. V lost 2 bases to trimming and J lost 6 bases; unmatched junction nucleotides: 13. Looked up from germline, CDR1 is MNHEY and CDR2 is SMNVEV (reference sequence). This CDR3 is built from 17 residues. The CDR3 DNA follows: TGTGCCAGCAGTTTACCCCCCCCCGGACTAGGTGCCAATGAGCAGTTCTTC. Residues: CASSLPPPGLGANEQFF.

The chain employs TRBV28 and TRBJ2-3, with TRBD1 identical over 8 bases. The CDR3 contains 15 residues. Germline trimming cut 2 bases from V and 0 bases from J; bases unmatched to any gene: 1. Germline values: CDR1 MDHEN, CDR2 SYDVKM. This CDR3 is CASSLGDRSTDTQYF. DNA of the CDR3: TGTGCCAGCAGTTTAGGGGACAGGAGCACAGATACGCAGTATTTT.

This clonotype has a count of ten or more. The chain links TRBV4-3 to TRBJ2-7; 10 bases line up with TRBD2. The ends lost 0 bases at V and 5 bases at J; junction bases unmatched: 4. This CDR3 is 15 amino acids long. Germline V gives CDR1 LGHNA, CDR2 YSLEER. CDR3 amino acids: CASSQDLLAGDEQYF. In DNA, the CDR3 is TGCGCCAGCAGCCAAGATCTGCTAGCGGGAGACGAGCAGTACTTC.

This clonotype was seen a handful of times. The chain has TRBV7-3 and TRBJ2-3; D might be TRBD1 (7 bases). CDR1 SGHTA and CDR2 FQGTGA come from the germline V gene. This CDR3 region has 15 residues. Trimming left V 5 bases short and J 0 bases short, with 12 bases between. The CDR3 spells CASSAGQTSTDTQYF. The CDR3 DNA is TGTGCCAGCAGCGCGGGACAGACAAGCACAGATACGCAGTATTTT. Full variable domain (missing parts from reference TRBV7-3 and TRBJ2-3): GAGVSQTPSNKVTEKGKYVELRCDPISGHTALYWYRQSLGQGPEFLIYFQGTGAADDSGLPNDRFFAVRPEGSVSTLKIQRTERGDSAVYLCASSAGQTSTDTQYFGPGTRLTVL.

This clonotype was seen many times. The rearrangement links TRBV27 to TRBJ1-4, with D maybe TRBD1 (6 bases). This CDR3 has 18 residues. From germline, CDR1 is MNHEY and CDR2 SMNVEV (reference sequence). The germline V and J ends were trimmed by 8 bases and 0 bases, with 22 bases remaining between them. The DNA of the CDR3 is TGTGCCAGCGCTTATTTACAGGGTCCAGTTACAACTAATGAAAAACTGTTTTTT. Its translation: CASAYLQGPVTTNEKLFF.

The V call is TRBV4-1, the J call TRBJ2-1, with TRBD2 matching 7 bases. The ends lost 4 bases at V and 7 bases at J; junction bases unmatched: 7. CDR3 length: 14 residues. Germline CDR1 reads MGHRA; CDR2 reads YSYEKL. DNA for the CDR3: TGCGCCAGCAGCCTGAGCGGGGCTTTAAATGAGCAGTTCTTC. This gives the protein CASSLSGALNEQFF.

This clonotype has a count of ten or more. The chain links TRBV3-1 to TRBJ1-2; D call uncertain. Germline values: CDR1 LGHDT, CDR2 YNNKEL (reference sequence). Trimming took off 0 bases at V and 4 bases at J, with 15 bases between the two ends. This CDR3 has 16 amino acids. The CDR3 sequence: CASSQDMGLAFYGYTF. In DNA, the CDR3 is TGTGCCAGCAGCCAAGATATGGGCCTAGCCTTCTATGGCTACACCTTC.

In its sample, this clonotype was seen a few times. The gene calls are TRBV4-1 and TRBJ1-5; 9 bases are a match to TRBD1. V trimming: 0 bases; J trimming: 6 bases; junction bases outside the gene matches: 3. Germline V gene lookup returns CDR1 MGHRA and CDR2 YSYEKL. The CDR3 sequence is 15 residues long. CDR3 DNA: TGCGCCAGCAGCCAAGATGGACAGGGGATTCAGCCCCAGCATTTT. Translating it yields CASSQDGQGIQPQHF.

The sample holds many counts of this clonotype. V and J are TRBV29-1 and TRBJ2-1, with D hard to call. This CDR3 comprises 13 residues. Germline values: CDR1 SQVTM, CDR2 ANQGSEA. V shed 0 bases and J shed 5 bases, with 8 bases lying between them. The CDR3 nucleotides are TGCAGCGTTGAAGATTTCGAGAACAATGAGCAGTTCTTC. Translating gives CSVEDFENNEQFF.

The rearrangement joins TRBV6-2 or TRBV6-3 to TRBJ2-1; TRBD2 agrees at 9 bases. Germline assignment: CDR1 MNHEY and CDR2 SVGEGT. The junction had 3 bases not matched to a gene; V was cut back by 7 bases and J by 2 bases. The CDR3 loop spans 14 amino acids. The CDR3 DNA reads as TGTGCCAGCACGTCTAGCGGGACCTACAATGAGCAGTTCTTC. This encodes CASTSSGTYNEQFF.

The table lists this clonotype with a few counts. A read error is possible here, since a much larger clone lies one base away. This chain connects TRBV5-6 to TRBJ1-1; D uncertain. V gave up 1 base and J gave up 1 base, with 5 bases separating them. The CDR3 extends over 13 amino acids. Germline CDR1 SGHDT, CDR2 YYEEEE. CDR3: CASSLCTNTEAFF. The CDR3 DNA sequence: TGTGCCAGCAGCTTGTGCACGAACACTGAAGCTTTCTTT.

This clonotype has a handful of counts. The chain recombines TRBV7-9 with TRBJ2-3; D is possibly TRBD2 (6 bases). Germline CDR1 SEHNR, CDR2 FQNEAQ (reference sequence). V was trimmed by 1 base and J by 3 bases, leaving 14 bases between them. CDR3 length: 16 residues. The CDR3 loop is CASSLVSGAGTDTQYF. The CDR3 region has the DNA TGTGCCAGCAGCTTAGTGTCCGGCGCGGGAACAGATACGCAGTATTTT.

This clonotype appeared many times. The rearrangement uses TRBV5-1 and TRBJ2-1; D is ambiguous. Germline V gene lookup returns CDR1 SGHRS and CDR2 YFSETQ. V lost 4 bases, J lost 5 bases, and 16 bases lay in between. The CDR3 has 15 amino acids. This chain's CDR3 is CASSPYQPRDNEQFF. The DNA for the CDR3 is TGCGCCAGCAGCCCGTACCAGCCCCGGGACAATGAGCAGTTCTTC.

This clonotype showed up many times. V and J are TRBV6-5 and TRBJ1-5, with 7 bases that match TRBD1. This CDR3 region has 15 residues. Losses at the gene ends were 6 bases for V and 5 bases for J; bases not matched to a gene: 10. Germline V gives CDR1 MNHEY, CDR2 SVGAGI. CDR3 DNA sequence: TGTGCCAGCAGACCAACGCAGGGGGGGCATCAGCCCCAGCATTTT. The encoded protein is CASRPTQGGHQPQHF.

This clonotype was observed many times. The chain employs TRBV19 and TRBJ1-1, with 7 bases fitting TRBD1. The CDR3 runs 13 residues. Per germline, CDR1 LNHDA and CDR2 SQIVND (reference sequence). Trimming removed 5 bases from V and 0 bases from J; junction bases left unmatched: 0. CDR3 loop: CASSGTVNTEAFF. The CDR3 DNA follows: TGTGCCAGTAGTGGGACAGTGAACACTGAAGCTTTCTTT.

This clonotype was seen a handful of times. The chain is built from TRBV9 and TRBJ2-5; the D is unclear. Between the trimmed V and J ends, which lost 3 bases and 0 bases, there was a span of 9 bases. The V gene's germline CDR1 is SGDLS and CDR2 YYNGEE. The CDR3 consists of 14 residues. DNA of the CDR3: TGTGCCAGCAGCGCAGAGAAGTACCAAGAGACCCAGTACTTC. The encoded protein is CASSAEKYQETQYF.

This clonotype was detected many times. V usage is TRBV11-2 and J usage is TRBJ1-5; no clear D. CDR1 and CDR2 (germline): SGHAT, FQNNGV. Trimming pared 3 bases from V and 3 bases from J, leaving 12 bases between. The CDR3 extends over 15 amino acids. This CDR3 reads CASSFSGEANQPQHF. The DNA for the CDR3 is TGTGCCAGCAGCTTCTCCGGGGAGGCCAATCAGCCCCAGCATTTT.

This chain joins TRBV20-1 and TRBJ1-5; D is uncertain. Per the germline V gene, CDR1 is DFQATT and CDR2 is SNEGSKA (reference sequence). The ends were cut back, 3 bases at V and 4 bases at J, with 13 bases in the middle. The CDR3 sequence is 14 residues long. CDR3: CSASPAHTNQPQHF. The CDR3 DNA reads as TGCAGTGCTAGCCCCGCCCATACGAATCAGCCCCAGCATTTT.

This clonotype was detected ten times or more. J is TRBJ2-6 and V is TRBV4-1; D ambiguous. Trimming took 0 bases from V and 0 from J, leaving 6 bases between them. Per the germline V gene, CDR1 is MGHRA and CDR2 is YSYEKL. This CDR3 is built from 16 residues. Written as DNA, the CDR3 is TGCGCCAGCAGCCAAGATCGGAGCTCTGGGGCCAACGTCCTGACTTTC. Translation: CASSQDRSSGANVLTF.